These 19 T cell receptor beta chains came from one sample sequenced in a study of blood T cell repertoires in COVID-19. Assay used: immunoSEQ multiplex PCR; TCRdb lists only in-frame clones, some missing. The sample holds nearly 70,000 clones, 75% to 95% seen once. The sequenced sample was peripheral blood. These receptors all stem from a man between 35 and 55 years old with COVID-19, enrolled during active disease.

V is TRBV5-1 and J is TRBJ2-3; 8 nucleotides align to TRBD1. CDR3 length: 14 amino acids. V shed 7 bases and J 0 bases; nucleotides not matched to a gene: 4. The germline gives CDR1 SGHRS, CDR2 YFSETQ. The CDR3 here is CASGRTGSTDTQYF. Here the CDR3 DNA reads TGCGCCAGCGGACGGACAGGGAGCACAGATACGCAGTATTTT.

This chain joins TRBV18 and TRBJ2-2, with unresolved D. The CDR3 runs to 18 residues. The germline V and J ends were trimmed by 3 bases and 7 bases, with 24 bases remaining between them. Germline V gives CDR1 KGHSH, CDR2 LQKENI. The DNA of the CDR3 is TGTGCCAGCTCACCCCCCCGCGGCCGAGAGCTGGTCCGCGGGGAGCTGTTTTTT. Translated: CASSPPRGRELVRGELFF.

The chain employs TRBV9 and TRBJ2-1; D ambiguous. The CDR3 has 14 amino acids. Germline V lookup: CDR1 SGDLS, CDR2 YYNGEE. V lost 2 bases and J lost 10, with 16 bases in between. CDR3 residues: CASSVDGATAEQFF. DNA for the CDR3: TGTGCCAGCAGCGTCGACGGAGCCACGGCCGAGCAGTTCTTC.

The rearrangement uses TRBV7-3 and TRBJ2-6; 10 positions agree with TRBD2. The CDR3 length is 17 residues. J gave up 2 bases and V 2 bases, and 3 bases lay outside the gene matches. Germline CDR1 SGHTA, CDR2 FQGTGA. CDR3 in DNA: TGTGCCAGCAGCTTAGTAGCGGGGGGCGCTGGGGCCAACGTCCTGACTTTC. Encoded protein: CASSLVAGGAGANVLTF.

In DNA, the CDR3 is TGCAGCGTTGCAGACGGACTGGGGAGAAGGGAGCAGTTCTTC. Translating gives CSVADGLGRREQFF. This chain joins TRBV29-1 and TRBJ2-1; perhaps TRBD2 as D (5 bases). Germline lookup yields CDR1 SQVTM and CDR2 ANQGSEA. V gave up 4 bases and J gave up 10 bases, with 20 bases separating them. CDR3 length equals 14 residues.

CDR3 bases: TGTGCCTGGGGGACTAGCGGGGGGTTCACCGGGGAGCTGTTTTTT. Its protein is CAWGTSGGFTGELFF. The chain joins TRBV30 to TRBJ2-2; 15 positions match TRBD2. This CDR3 region has 15 residues. Germline CDR1 is GTSNPN and CDR2 is SVGIG (reference sequence). V trimming: 5 bases; J trimming: 4 bases; junction bases outside the gene matches: 2.

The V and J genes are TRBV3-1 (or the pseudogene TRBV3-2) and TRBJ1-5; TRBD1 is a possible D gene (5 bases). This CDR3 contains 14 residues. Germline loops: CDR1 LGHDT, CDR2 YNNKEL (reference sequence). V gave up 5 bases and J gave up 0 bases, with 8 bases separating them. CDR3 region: CASSRGDSNQPQHF. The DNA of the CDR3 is TGTGCCAGCAGCAGGGGCGATAGCAATCAGCCCCAGCATTTT.

CDR3 nucleotides: TGTGCCAGCAGCCCAACTTCCGGGGAGCTGTTTTTT. It encodes CASSPTSGELFF. The chain joins TRBV7-2 to TRBJ2-2; no firm D call. This CDR3 comprises 12 residues. The V end lost 5 bases, the J end lost 6 bases, and 7 bases lay between the germline ends. Germline assignment: CDR1 SGHTA and CDR2 FQGNSA.

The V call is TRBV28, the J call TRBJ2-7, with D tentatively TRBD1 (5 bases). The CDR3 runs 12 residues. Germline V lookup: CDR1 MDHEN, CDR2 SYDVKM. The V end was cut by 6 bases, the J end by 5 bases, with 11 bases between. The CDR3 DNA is TGTGCCAGCAGCCAGGGAAGGAACGAGCAGTACTTC. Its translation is CASSQGRNEQYF.

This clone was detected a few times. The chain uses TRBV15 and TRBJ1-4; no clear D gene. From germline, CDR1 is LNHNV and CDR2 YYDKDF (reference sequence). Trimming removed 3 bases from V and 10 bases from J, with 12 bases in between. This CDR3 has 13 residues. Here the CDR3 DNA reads TGTGCCACCAGCAGGGCGCCTGGAGTAAAACTGTTTTTT. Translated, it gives CATSRAPGVKLFF.

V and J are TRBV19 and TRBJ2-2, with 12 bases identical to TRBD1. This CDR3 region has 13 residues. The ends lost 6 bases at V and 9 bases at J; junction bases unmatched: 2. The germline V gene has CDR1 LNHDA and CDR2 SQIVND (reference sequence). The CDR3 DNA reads TGTGCCAGTAGGGGACAGGGGGCCAGGGAGCTGTTTTTT. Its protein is CASRGQGARELFF.

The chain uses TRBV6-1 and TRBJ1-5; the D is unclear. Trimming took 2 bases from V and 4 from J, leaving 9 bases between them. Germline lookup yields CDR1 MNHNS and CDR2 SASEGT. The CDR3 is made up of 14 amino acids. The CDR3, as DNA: TGTGCCAGCAGTGAACCGGGTCAGAATCAGCCCCAGCATTTT. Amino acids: CASSEPGQNQPQHF.

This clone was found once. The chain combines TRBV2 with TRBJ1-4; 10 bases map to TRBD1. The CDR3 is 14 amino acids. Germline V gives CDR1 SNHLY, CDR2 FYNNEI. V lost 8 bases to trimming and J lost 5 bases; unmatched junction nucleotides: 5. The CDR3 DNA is TGTGCCAGCCCACGGGACAGGGGAAATGAAAAACTGTTTTTT. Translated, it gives CASPRDRGNEKLFF. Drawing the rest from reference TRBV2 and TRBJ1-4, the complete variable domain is EPEVTQTPSHQVTQMGQEVILRCVPISNHLYFYWYRQILGQKVEFLVSFYNNEISEKSEIFDDQFSVERPDGSNFTLKIRSTKLEDSAMYFCASPRDRGNEKLFFGSGTQLSVL.

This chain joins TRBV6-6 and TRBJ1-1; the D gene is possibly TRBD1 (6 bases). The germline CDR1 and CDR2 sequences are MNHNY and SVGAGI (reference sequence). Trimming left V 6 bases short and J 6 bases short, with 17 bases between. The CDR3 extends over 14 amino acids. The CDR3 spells CASRNRGGEAEAFF. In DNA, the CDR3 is TGTGCCAGCAGGAACCGAGGGGGAGAGGCTGAAGCTTTCTTT.

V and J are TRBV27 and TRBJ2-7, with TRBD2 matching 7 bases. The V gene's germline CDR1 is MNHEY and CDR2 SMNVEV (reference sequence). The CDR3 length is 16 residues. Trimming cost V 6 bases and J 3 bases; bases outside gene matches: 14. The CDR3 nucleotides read TGTGCCAGCAGGCCTGAGACGGGGAGGGGACTCTACGAGCAGTACTTC. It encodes CASRPETGRGLYEQYF.

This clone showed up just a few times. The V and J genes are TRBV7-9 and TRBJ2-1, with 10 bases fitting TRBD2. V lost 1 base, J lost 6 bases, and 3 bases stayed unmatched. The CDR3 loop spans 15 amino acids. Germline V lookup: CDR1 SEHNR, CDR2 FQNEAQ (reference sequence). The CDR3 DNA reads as TGTGCCAGCAGCTTAGGGGGACTAGCGATCAATGAGCAGTTCTTC. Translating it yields CASSLGGLAINEQFF.

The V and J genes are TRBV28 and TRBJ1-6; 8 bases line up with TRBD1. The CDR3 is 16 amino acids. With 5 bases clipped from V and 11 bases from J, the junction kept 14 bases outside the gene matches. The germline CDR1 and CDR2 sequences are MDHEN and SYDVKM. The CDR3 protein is CASSLPGQDFLAPLHF. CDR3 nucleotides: TGTGCCAGCAGTCTACCGGGACAGGATTTCTTGGCACCCCTCCACTTT.

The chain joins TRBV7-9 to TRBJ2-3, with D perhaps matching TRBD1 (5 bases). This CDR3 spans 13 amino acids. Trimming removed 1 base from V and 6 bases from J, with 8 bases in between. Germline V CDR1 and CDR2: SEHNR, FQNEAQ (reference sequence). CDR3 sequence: CASSLGGRDTQYF. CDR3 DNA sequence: TGTGCCAGCAGCTTAGGGGGCAGGGATACGCAGTATTTT. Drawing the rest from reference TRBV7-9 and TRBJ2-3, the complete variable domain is DTGVSQNPRHKITKRGQNVTFRCDPISEHNRLYWYRQTLGQGPEFLTYFQNEAQLEKSRLLSDRFSAERPKGSFSTLEIQRTEQGDSAMYLCASSLGGRDTQYFGPGTRLTVL.

In DNA form, the CDR3 reads TGTGCCAGCAGCCGACAGCGTGGGTGGCAGTACTTC. The encoded protein is CASSRQRGWQYF. V is TRBV7-2 and J is TRBJ2-7; possibly TRBD1 for D (5 bases). Trimming took 5 bases from V and 9 from J, leaving 14 bases between them. Germline V CDR1 and CDR2: SGHTA, FQGNSA. CDR3 size: 12 residues.